Listed below are T cell receptor beta chains from one sample, sequenced in a study of blood T cell repertoires in COVID-19. TCRdb's table, derived via immunoSEQ multiplex PCR, lists solely in-frame clones and lacks some. The data contain 100,000 to 120,000 clones, about 85% of them singletons. Sequencing used peripheral blood. These receptors came from a man aged 50-60 years with acute or convalescent COVID-19. The CDR3 runs from the conserved cysteine through the conserved F or W. The order of the fields is V gene, clone size, D gene, J gene, CDR3 protein, CDR3 DNA. A D gene is named only where the DNA matches it firmly. Not every row has a clone size; where given, it reads once, few, many or a size class.

>TRBV2|few|TRBD1|TRBJ2-7
CASSGQGFDEQYF
TGTGCCAGCAGTGGACAGGGTTTCGACGAGCAGTACTTC
>TRBV5-4|few|NA|TRBJ2-6
CASSFRGGANVLTF
TGTGCCAGCAGCTTCAGGGGTGGGGCCAACGTCCTGACTTTC
>TRBV5-1|NA|NA|TRBJ2-5
CASSLLGQREAQYF
TGCGCCAGCAGCTTGCTGGGGCAGAGAGAGGCCCAGTACTTC
>TRBV28|NA|NA|TRBJ1-1
CASSYRQRQRPEAFF
TGTGCCAGCAGTTATAGACAGCGTCAAAGACCCGAAGCTTTCTTT
>TRBV3-1/TRBV3-2|NA|TRBD2|TRBJ2-1
CASSLAGARTEQFF
TGTGCCAGCAGCCTAGCGGGGGCCAGAACGGAGCAGTTCTTC
>TRBV2|NA|TRBD2|TRBJ2-3
CASRAPSSGGRGGTQYF
TGTGCCAGCAGGGCGCCCTCGAGCGGGGGAAGGGGCGGTACGCAGTATTTT
>TRBV18|NA|NA|TRBJ1-6
CASSRSPQGSYNSPLHF
TGTGCCAGCTCACGTTCTCCACAGGGATCCTATAATTCACCCCTCCACTTT
>TRBV3-1/TRBV3-2|NA|NA|TRBJ1-1
CASSRANTEAFF
TGTGCCAGCAGCCGAGCGAACACTGAAGCTTTCTTT
>TRBV29-1|NA|NA|TRBJ1-4
CSVETGRNEKLFF
TGCAGCGTTGAAACCGGGAGGAATGAAAAACTGTTTTTT
>TRBV7-8|NA|NA|TRBJ2-3
CASSLARPRGDTQYF
TGTGCCAGCAGCTTAGCGAGACCCCGAGGAGATACGCAGTATTTT
>TRBV6-5|few|TRBD2|TRBJ2-7
CASSYAGAYEQYF
TGTGCCAGCAGTTACGCGGGGGCCTACGAGCAGTACTTC
>TRBV1|NA|NA|TRBJ2-1
CTSSPEGAGTQTYNEQFF
TGCACCAGCAGCCCGGAGGGAGCGGGGACCCAGACCTACAATGAGCAGTTCTTC
>TRBV11-2|NA|TRBD2|TRBJ2-5
CASSLVLAGGKETQYF
TGTGCCAGCAGCTTAGTCCTAGCGGGGGGGAAGGAGACCCAGTACTTC
>TRBV19|few|NA|TRBJ1-2
CASSQGYWNGYTF
TGTGCCAGTAGTCAGGGGTATTGGAATGGCTACACCTTC
>TRBV7-3|NA|NA|TRBJ1-1
CASSLILDRQTEAFF
TGTGCCAGCAGCTTAATTCTTGACAGGCAGACTGAAGCTTTCTTT
>TRBV2|NA|TRBD1|TRBJ2-3
CASSPGQGFTDTQYF
TGTGCCAGCAGCCCGGGACAGGGGTTCACAGATACGCAGTATTTT
>TRBV7-2|once|TRBD1|TRBJ1-2
CASSPGQFQNYGYTF
TGTGCCAGCAGCCCGGGACAGTTTCAGAACTATGGCTACACCTTC
>TRBV5-1|NA|NA|TRBJ2-3
CASSSTKLTDTQYF
TGCGCCAGCAGCTCGACTAAACTCACAGATACGCAGTATTTT
>TRBV5-6|NA|TRBD1|TRBJ2-3
CASSLGTGQDTQYF
TGTGCCAGCAGCTTGGGGACAGGACAAGATACGCAGTATTTT
>TRBV25-1|NA|TRBD1|TRBJ1-4
CASSALSGGSEKLFF
TGTGCCAGCAGTGCACTCTCAGGGGGGAGTGAAAAACTGTTTTTT
>TRBV2|once|NA|TRBJ1-1
CASSNGPGGAEAFF
TGTGCCAGCAGCAATGGACCCGGGGGGGCTGAAGCTTTCTTT
>TRBV9|NA|NA|TRBJ1-2
CASSSVGSGALGYTF
TGTGCCAGCAGCTCAGTCGGCAGCGGGGCCTTGGGCTACACCTTC
>TRBV6-2/TRBV6-3|NA|NA|TRBJ1-5
CASSWAARTRGQPQHF
TGTGCCAGCAGTTGGGCTGCGAGGACAAGGGGACAGCCCCAGCATTTT
>TRBV4-1|NA|TRBD2|TRBJ2-7
CASSQVGRTSGARWEQYF
TGCGCCAGCAGCCAAGTCGGGAGGACTAGCGGAGCCCGGTGGGAGCAGTACTTC
>TRBV6-5|NA|TRBD1|TRBJ1-6
CASGDRDFTLHF
TGTGCCAGCGGAGACAGGGATTTCACCCTCCACTTT
>TRBV4-1|NA|TRBD1|TRBJ1-5
CASSQDWGQGSQPQHF
TGCGCCAGCAGCCAAGATTGGGGACAGGGTAGTCAGCCCCAGCATTTT
>TRBV27|NA|NA|TRBJ1-5
CASSAGAVSNQPQHF
TGTGCCAGCAGCGCGGGGGCAGTTAGCAATCAGCCCCAGCATTTT
>TRBV7-8|NA|NA|TRBJ1-2
CASSDSPGYGGYTF
TGTGCCAGCAGCGATTCCCCAGGGTACGGTGGCTACACCTTC
>TRBV30|NA|NA|TRBJ1-2
CAWSVMAGHGYTF
TGTGCCTGGAGTGTAATGGCAGGGCATGGCTACACCTTC
>TRBV29-1|NA|NA|TRBJ1-2
CSVGHVTGGNYGYTF
TGCAGCGTTGGGCATGTCACGGGCGGGAACTATGGCTACACCTTC
>TRBV6-5|NA|TRBD2|TRBJ2-2
CASSSYGGAGTGELFF
TGTGCCAGCAGTTCGTACGGGGGGGCCGGCACCGGGGAGCTGTTTTTT
>TRBV27|NA|NA|TRBJ2-5
CASSPGGWLLWTQYF
TGTGCCAGCAGCCCGGGCGGGTGGCTTTTGTGGACCCAGTACTTC
>TRBV5-1|few|TRBD1|TRBJ2-1
CASSLGTGGNEQFF
TGCGCCAGCAGCTTGGGGACAGGGGGCAATGAGCAGTTCTTC
>TRBV3-1/TRBV3-2|NA|TRBD1|TRBJ1-3
CASSQGQGGNTIYF
TGTGCCAGCAGCCAAGGACAGGGAGGTAACACCATATATTTT
>TRBV3-1/TRBV3-2|NA|TRBD2|TRBJ2-7
CASSSPRGGGKNLYEQYF
TGTGCCAGCAGCTCCCCTCGCGGGGGGGGCAAAAACCTCTACGAGCAGTACTTC
>TRBV29-1|NA|NA|TRBJ1-2
CSVLEDYGYTF
TGCAGCGTTTTAGAGGACTATGGCTACACCTTC
>TRBV4-1|few|NA|TRBJ2-3
CASSQEWAGDTQYF
TGCGCCAGCAGCCAAGAGTGGGCAGGAGATACGCAGTATTTT
>TRBV10-3|NA|NA|TRBJ1-2
CAISESETATNYGYTF
TGTGCCATCAGTGAGTCTGAGACAGCCACTAACTATGGCTACACCTTC
>TRBV11-2|NA|NA|TRBJ1-2
CASSPQGRVGYTF
TGTGCCAGCAGCCCTCAGGGGAGGGTTGGCTACACCTTC
>TRBV7-2|NA|TRBD2|TRBJ2-3
CASSPPPTSGGASTDTQYF
TGTGCCAGCAGCCCCCCCCCGACTAGCGGGGGGGCTAGCACAGATACGCAGTATTTT
>TRBV6-5|once|NA|TRBJ1-6
CASSYSREAPLHF
TGTGCCAGCAGTTATAGCCGGGAGGCTCCCCTCCACTTT
>TRBV5-8|NA|NA|TRBJ1-4
CASSIRGTNEKLFF
TGTGCCAGCAGCATTAGAGGAACTAATGAAAAACTGTTTTTT
>TRBV7-3|NA|TRBD2|TRBJ2-1
CASSAGTSGGEQFF
TGTGCCAGCAGCGCCGGGACTAGCGGGGGGGAGCAGTTCTTC
>TRBV6-6|NA|NA|TRBJ1-3
CASNWGNTIYF
TGTGCCAGCAACTGGGGAAACACCATATATTTT
>TRBV15|NA|NA|TRBJ1-1
CATSRERGAFTEAFF
TGTGCCACCAGCAGAGAACGGGGGGCTTTCACTGAAGCTTTCTTT
>TRBV19|NA|NA|TRBJ1-1
CASSSDSDTEAFF
TGTGCCAGTAGTAGTGACAGCGACACTGAAGCTTTCTTT
>TRBV2|NA|NA|TRBJ1-1
CAIRGGHTEAFF
TGTGCCATTAGGGGGGGTCACACTGAAGCTTTCTTT
>TRBV6-5|NA|NA|TRBJ2-1
CASSYSVRYNEQFF
TGTGCCAGCAGTTACTCCGTGCGTTACAATGAGCAGTTCTTC
>TRBV11-2|NA|TRBD1|TRBJ1-5
CASSLGTDQPQHF
TGTGCCAGCAGCCTAGGGACAGACCAGCCCCAGCATTTT
>TRBV10-3|NA|TRBD2|TRBJ2-1
CAIREISGDHYNEQFF
TGTGCCATCAGAGAAATAAGCGGGGACCATTACAATGAGCAGTTCTTC
>TRBV12-5|NA|TRBD1|TRBJ1-2
CASGLTTGGYGYTF
TGTGCTAGTGGTTTGACCACAGGGGGATATGGCTACACCTTC
>TRBV6-5|few|NA|TRBJ2-3
CASRRQGLSTDTQYF
TGTGCCAGCAGACGCCAGGGGCTTAGCACAGATACGCAGTATTTT
>TRBV28|NA|TRBD2|TRBJ2-3
CASSLLSLAGGTDTQYF
TGTGCCAGCAGTTTATTAAGCCTAGCGGGGGGCACAGATACGCAGTATTTT
>TRBV6-5|NA|NA|TRBJ2-3
CASSPQRGFADTQYF
TGTGCCAGCAGTCCGCAAAGAGGGTTCGCAGATACGCAGTATTTT
>TRBV7-3|NA|NA|TRBJ2-1
CASSPKGIGGEQFF
TGTGCCAGCAGCCCAAAAGGTATAGGGGGAGAGCAGTTCTTC